What follows are 2 T cell receptor beta chains derived from one specimen sequenced in a study of regulatory T cells in long-lasting Graves disease. The time point is: persistent/refractory GD, antithyroid drugs over 5 years with positive TRAb. TCR sequences were obtained from RNA taken from PBMCs. Sequencing libraries for TCR beta were prepared with iRepertoire HTBI primers and Arm-PCR of CDR3 regions. TCRdb passed the multiplex PCR reads through MiXCR, listing each CDR3 protein once. The sample holds roughly 490,000 distinct CDR3 sequences, about 20% seen once. Sequences were derived from peripheral blood mononuclear cells (PBMCs), sampled when the disease was refractory, from a patient treated with antithyroid drugs. These receptors were collected from a female donor with Graves disease.

This clonotype was picked up many times. J is TRBJ1-4 and V is TRBV20-1, with D uncertain. CDR1 is DFQATT and CDR2 is SNEGSKA in the germline V gene (reference sequence). The CDR3 is 15 amino acids. Trimming cost V 0 bases and J 4 bases, with 12 bases left between them. DNA of the CDR3: TGCAGTGCTAGAGAAATTGGGGTCGGTAATGAAAAACTGTTTTTT. It yields the protein CSAREIGVGNEKLFF.

This clonotype was recorded a few times. V gene TRBV20-1 combines with J gene TRBJ2-7, with 12 bases identical to TRBD2. V lost 6 bases to trimming and J lost 4 bases; unmatched junction nucleotides: 10. The CDR3 consists of 15 residues. Germline lookup yields CDR1 DFQATT and CDR2 SNEGSKA (reference sequence). CDR3 loop: CSAKPSGRASYEQYF. In nucleotides, the CDR3 is TGCAGTGCCAAGCCTAGCGGGAGGGCCTCATACGAGCAGTACTTC.